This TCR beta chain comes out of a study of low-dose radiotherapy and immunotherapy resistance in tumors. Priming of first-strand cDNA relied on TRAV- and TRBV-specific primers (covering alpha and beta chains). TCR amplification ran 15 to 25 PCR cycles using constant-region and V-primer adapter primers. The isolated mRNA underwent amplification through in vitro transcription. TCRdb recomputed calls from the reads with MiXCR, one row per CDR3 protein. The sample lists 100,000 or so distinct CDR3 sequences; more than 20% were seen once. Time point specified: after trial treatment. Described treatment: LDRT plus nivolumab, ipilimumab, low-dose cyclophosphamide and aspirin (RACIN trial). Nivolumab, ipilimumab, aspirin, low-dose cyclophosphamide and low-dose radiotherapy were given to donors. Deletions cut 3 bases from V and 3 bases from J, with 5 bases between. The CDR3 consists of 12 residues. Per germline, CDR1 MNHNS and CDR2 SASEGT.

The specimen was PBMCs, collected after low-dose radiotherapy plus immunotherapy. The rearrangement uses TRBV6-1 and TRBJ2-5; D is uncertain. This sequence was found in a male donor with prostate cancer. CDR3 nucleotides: TGTGCCAGCAGTGAGGTGAAAGAGACCCAGTACTTC. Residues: CASSEVKETQYF.